A single sample gave rise to the 2 T cell receptor beta chains below, sequenced in a study of blood T cell repertoires in COVID-19. The repertoire was sequenced with immunoSEQ multiplex PCR; TCRdb's copy has only in-frame clones and lacks some. The sample carries 25,000 to 35,000 clones, 87% recorded once. What was sequenced was peripheral blood. These receptors all stem from a man aged 55 to 70 with active COVID-19.

The chain recombines TRBV18 with TRBJ2-3; 11 nucleotides line up with TRBD2. V lost 4 bases, J lost 0 bases, and 0 bases stayed unmatched. The V gene's germline CDR1 is KGHSH and CDR2 LQKENI. The CDR3 is made up of 15 amino acids. CDR3: CASSLAGGSTDTQYF. CDR3 nucleotide sequence: TGTGCCAGCTCACTAGCGGGGGGGAGCACAGATACGCAGTATTTT.

V is TRBV11-2 and J is TRBJ1-4; 7 bases align to TRBD1. Germline V gene sequence: CDR1 SGHAT, CDR2 FQNNGV. The length of the CDR3 is 14 residues. V lost 10 bases to trimming and J lost 1 base; unmatched junction nucleotides: 6. CDR3: CAIRQGETNEKLFF. CDR3 bases: TGTGCCATCCGACAGGGCGAAACTAATGAAAAACTGTTTTTT.